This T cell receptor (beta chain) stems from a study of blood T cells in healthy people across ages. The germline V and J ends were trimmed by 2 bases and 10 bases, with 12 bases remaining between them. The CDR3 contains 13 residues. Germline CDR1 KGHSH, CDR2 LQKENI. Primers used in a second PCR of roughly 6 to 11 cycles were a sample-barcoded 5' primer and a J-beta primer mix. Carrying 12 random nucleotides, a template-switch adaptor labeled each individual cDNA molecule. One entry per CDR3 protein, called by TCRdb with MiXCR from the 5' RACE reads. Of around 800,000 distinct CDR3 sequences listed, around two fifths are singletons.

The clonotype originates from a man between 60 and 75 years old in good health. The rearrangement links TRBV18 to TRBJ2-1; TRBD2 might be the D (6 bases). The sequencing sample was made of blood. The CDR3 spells CASSPGGLLEQFF. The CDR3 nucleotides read TGTGCCAGCTCACCAGGGGGGTTGCTCGAGCAGTTCTTC. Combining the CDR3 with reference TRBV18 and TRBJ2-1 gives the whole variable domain NAGVMQNPRHLVRRRGQEARLRCSPMKGHSHVYWYRQLPEEGLKFMVYLQKENIIDESGMPKERFSAEFPKEGPSILRIQQVVRGDSAAYFCASSPGGLLEQFFGPGTRLTVL.